Sequencing of this T cell receptor (beta chain) was carried out in a study of T cell repertoires in cytomegalovirus infection. Across the whole study: Both a matching HLA type and CMV infection were indicated by public TCR beta signatures. Notes on the study in general: Carriage of CMV together with the relevant HLA was identifiable through cumulative public TCR beta family frequency.

Each CDR3 protein gets one entry after TCRdb re-called the reads with MiXCR. The sample records 7,500 to 9,500 distinct CDR3 sequences, less than 70% being singletons. Details on this clonotype: Its antigen is as yet unknown. Sequence at one end of the junction differs from germline and may be a read error.

The germline V gene encodes CDR1 SGHVS and CDR2 FNYEAQ. This CDR3 has 15 residues. The origin of this receptor is a human donor in good health (CMV status not recorded). Some clones in this sample may be carry-over from other donors' samples. The source material was PBMCs, sequenced either directly or after in vitro stimulation (not recorded which). The V call is TRBV7-6, the J call TRBJ1-5; D gene uncertain. CDR3 amino acids: CASITETYRKHPPHF. CDR3 nucleotide sequence: TGTGCCAGCATCACCGAAACATACCGCAAGCATCCCCCGCATTTT.